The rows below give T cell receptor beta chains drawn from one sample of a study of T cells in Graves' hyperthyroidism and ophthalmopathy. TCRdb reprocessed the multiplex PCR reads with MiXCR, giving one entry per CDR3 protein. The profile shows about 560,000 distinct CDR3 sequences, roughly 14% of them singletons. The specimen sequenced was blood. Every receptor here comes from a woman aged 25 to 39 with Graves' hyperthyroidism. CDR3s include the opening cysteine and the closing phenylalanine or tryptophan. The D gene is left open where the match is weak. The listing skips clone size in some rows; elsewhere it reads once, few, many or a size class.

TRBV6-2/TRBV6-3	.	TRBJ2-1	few	CASSATQQGEQFF
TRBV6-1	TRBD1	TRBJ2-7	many	CASSLFPGQGTKFYEQYF
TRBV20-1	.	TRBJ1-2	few	CSASHSNYGYTF
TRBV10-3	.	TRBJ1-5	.	CAISGTGLGSNQPQHF
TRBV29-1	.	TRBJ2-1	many	CSGKAYEQFF
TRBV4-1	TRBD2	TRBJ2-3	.	CASSRGSGTSGTDTQYF
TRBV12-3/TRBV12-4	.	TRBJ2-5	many	CASRAGPGETQYF
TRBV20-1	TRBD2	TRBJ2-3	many	CSAGLTSGRADTQYF
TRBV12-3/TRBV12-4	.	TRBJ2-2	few	CASSLRHLGGELFF
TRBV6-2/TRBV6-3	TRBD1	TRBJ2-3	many	CASSSLPGQGADTQYF
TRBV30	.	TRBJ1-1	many	CAWSATSPKRNTEAFF
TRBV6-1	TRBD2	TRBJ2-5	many	CASSFNGLAGGQETQYF
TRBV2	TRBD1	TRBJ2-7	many	CASPPGQGSAYEQYF
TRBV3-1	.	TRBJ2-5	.	CASSSKRAETQYF
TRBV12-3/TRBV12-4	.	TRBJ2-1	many	CASSQASYNEQFF
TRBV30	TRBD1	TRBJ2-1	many	CAWSVPGAGGHNEQFF
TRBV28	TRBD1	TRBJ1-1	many	CASSLTGGRSEAFF
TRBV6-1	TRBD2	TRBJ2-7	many	CASRTPSGRAYEQYF
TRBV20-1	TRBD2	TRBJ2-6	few	CSASGRASSGANVLTF
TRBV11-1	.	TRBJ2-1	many	CASSFHSGSYNEQFF
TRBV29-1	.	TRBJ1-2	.	CSVGGSPYGYTF
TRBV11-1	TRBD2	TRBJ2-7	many	CASSLAPGLTYEQYF
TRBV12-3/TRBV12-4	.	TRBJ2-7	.	CASSLESRGSSSCEQYF
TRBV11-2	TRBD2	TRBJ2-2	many	CASSTRTSGRLTGELFF
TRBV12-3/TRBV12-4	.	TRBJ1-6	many	CASSKTGWPLHF
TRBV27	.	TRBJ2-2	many	CASSLSPNTGELFF
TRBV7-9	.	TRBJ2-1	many	CASSTPGAGYYEQFF
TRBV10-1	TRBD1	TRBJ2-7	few	CASSDGTGWGYEQYF
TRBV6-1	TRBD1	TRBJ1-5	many	CASSYMSVGQGTRGVYQPQHF
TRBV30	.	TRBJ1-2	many	CASDSGGHYGYTF
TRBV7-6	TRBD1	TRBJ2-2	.	CASSPSQGATGELFF
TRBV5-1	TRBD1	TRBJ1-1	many	CASRHTGGLNTEAFF
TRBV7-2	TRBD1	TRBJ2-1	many	CASSYGQGNNEQFF
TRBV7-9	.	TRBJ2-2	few	CASSLVAASTGELFF
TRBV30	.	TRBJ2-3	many	CASEPRRTYSTDTQYF
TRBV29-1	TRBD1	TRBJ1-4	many	CSVGTGGTQEGGKLFF
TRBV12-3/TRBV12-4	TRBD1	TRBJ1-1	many	CASIQGATNTEAFF
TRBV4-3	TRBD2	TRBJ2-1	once	CASSQDLLSGIGQFF
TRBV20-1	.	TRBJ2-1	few	CSARPRGVAATLVNPIYEQFF
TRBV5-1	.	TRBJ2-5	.	CASSLYSQETQYF
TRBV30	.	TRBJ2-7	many	CACKKDSDYEQYF
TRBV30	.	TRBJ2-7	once	CAWSRNEQYF
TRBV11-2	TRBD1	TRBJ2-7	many	CASSPPQGAKEQYF
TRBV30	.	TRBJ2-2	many	CAWTRMGRRNTGELFF
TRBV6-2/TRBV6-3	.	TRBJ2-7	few	CASSYGPYEQYF
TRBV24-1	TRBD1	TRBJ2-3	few	CATSATGGTDTQYF
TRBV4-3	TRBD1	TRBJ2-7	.	CASSQEAGQGFYEQYF
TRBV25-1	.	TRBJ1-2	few	CASSDPTESYGYTF
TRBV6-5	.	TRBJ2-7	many	CASSYSVRYEQYF
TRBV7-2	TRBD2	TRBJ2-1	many	CASSLFGGRAGEQFF
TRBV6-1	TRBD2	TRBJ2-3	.	CASSDLAGKSSTDTQYF
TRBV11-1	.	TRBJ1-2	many	CASSPEQPYGGYTF
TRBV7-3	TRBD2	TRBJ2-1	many	CASSLVASGNNEQFF
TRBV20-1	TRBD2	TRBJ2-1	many	CSAAGTSGYNEQFF
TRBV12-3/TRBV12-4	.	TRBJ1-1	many	CASSLAGLSVNTEAFF
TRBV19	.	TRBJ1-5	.	CASSLWSSNQPQHF
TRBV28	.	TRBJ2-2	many	CASSLNGGARNTGELFF
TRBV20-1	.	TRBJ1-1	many	CSAQTRNTEAFF
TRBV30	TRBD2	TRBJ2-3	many	CAWSATSGRSYTQYF